The 3 T cell receptor beta chains presented below share a single source sample, sequenced in a study of blood T cell repertoires in COVID-19. Profiled with immunoSEQ multiplex PCR; TCRdb holds only in-frame clones, not every one. This repertoire shows about 59,000 clones, roughly 80% found once; its top ten account for 14%. Sample: peripheral blood. The origin of the receptors is a woman between 70 and 85 years old with acute or convalescent COVID-19.

This chain connects TRBV3-1 (or the pseudogene TRBV3-2) to TRBJ1-1; unclear D gene. The CDR3 has 15 amino acids. Trimming removed 3 bases from V and 1 base from J, with 12 bases in between. The germline gives CDR1 LGHDT, CDR2 YNNKEL (reference sequence). DNA for the CDR3: TGTGCCAGCAGCCAGGCGGCGGGCTCGAACACTGAAGCTTTCTTT. This sequence encodes CASSQAAGSNTEAFF.

The genes are TRBV3-1 (or the pseudogene TRBV3-2) and TRBJ1-1; D is uncertain. Germline CDR1 is LGHDT and CDR2 is YNNKEL (reference sequence). CDR3 length: 14 residues. V lost 4 bases, J lost 2 bases, and 11 bases lay in between. In DNA, the CDR3 is TGTGCCAGCAGCCGACGACTCATAAACACTGAAGCTTTCTTT. This translates into CASSRRLINTEAFF.

The rearrangement links TRBV10-3 to TRBJ2-5, with 8 bases identical to TRBD1. With V trimmed by 0 bases and J by 4 bases, 10 bases remained unmatched. The CDR3 loop spans 17 amino acids. Germline CDR1 reads ENHRY; CDR2 reads SYGVKD. CDR3 sequence (DNA): TGTGCCATCAGTGAGTCGACGCACGACAGGGGTGGAGAGACCCAGTACTTC. Protein: CAISESTHDRGGETQYF.